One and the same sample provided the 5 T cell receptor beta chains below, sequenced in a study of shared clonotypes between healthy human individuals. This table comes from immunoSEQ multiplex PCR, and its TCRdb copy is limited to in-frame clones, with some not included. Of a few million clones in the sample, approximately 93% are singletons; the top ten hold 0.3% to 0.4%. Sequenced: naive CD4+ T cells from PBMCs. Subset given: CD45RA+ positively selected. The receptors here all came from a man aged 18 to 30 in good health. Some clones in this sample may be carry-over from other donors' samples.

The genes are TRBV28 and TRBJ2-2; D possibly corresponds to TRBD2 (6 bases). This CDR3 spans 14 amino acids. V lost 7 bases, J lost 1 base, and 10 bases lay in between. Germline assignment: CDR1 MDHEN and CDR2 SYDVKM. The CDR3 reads CASTGTWNTGELFF. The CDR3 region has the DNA TGTGCCAGCACCGGGACTTGGAACACCGGGGAGCTGTTTTTT.

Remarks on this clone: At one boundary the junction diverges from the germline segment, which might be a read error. The CDR3 nucleotides are TGTGCCAGTAGTATCAGTACTCAGGGAGTCTTT. Translation gives CASSISTQGVF. The chain recombines TRBV19 with TRBJ1-1, with D possibly matching TRBD1 (5 bases). Germline CDR1 LNHDA, CDR2 SQIVND (reference sequence). The CDR3 is 11 residues long.

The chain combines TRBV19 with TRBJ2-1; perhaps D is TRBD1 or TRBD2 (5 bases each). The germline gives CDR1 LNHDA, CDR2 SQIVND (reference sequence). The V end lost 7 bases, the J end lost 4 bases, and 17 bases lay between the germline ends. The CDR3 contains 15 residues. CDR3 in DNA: TGTGCCAGTAATCCGGGGACGCTAGGATACAATGAGCAGTTCTTC. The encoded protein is CASNPGTLGYNEQFF. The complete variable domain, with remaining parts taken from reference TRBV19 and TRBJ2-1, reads DGGITQSPKYLFRKEGQNVTLSCEQNLNHDAMYWYRQDPGQGLRLIYYSQIVNDFQKGDIAEGYSVSREKKESFPLTVTSAQKNPTAFYLCASNPGTLGYNEQFFGPGTRLTVL.

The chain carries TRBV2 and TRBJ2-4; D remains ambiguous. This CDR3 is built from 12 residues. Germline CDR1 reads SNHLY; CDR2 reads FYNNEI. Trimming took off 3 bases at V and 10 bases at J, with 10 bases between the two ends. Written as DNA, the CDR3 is TGTGCCAGCAGTGAGCAGAGATTTATTCAGTACTTC. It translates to CASSEQRFIQYF.

The chain's CDR3 is CASSSTGTSGSKIYEQYF. The CDR3 DNA is TGTGCCAGCAGCTCCACCGGGACTAGCGGGAGTAAGATCTACGAGCAGTACTTC. This sequence joins TRBV5-6 and TRBJ2-7, with TRBD2 matching over 14 bases. This CDR3 is 18 amino acids long. V was pared by 3 bases and J by 3 bases, with 11 bases of the junction left unmatched. The germline gives CDR1 SGHDT, CDR2 YYEEEE. Supplemented by reference TRBV5-6 and TRBJ2-7, the full variable domain reads DAGVTQSPTHLIKTRGQQVTLRCSPKSGHDTVSWYQQALGQGPQFIFQYYEEEERQRGNFPDRFSGHQFPNYSSELNVNALLLGDSALYLCASSSTGTSGSKIYEQYFGPGTRLTVT.